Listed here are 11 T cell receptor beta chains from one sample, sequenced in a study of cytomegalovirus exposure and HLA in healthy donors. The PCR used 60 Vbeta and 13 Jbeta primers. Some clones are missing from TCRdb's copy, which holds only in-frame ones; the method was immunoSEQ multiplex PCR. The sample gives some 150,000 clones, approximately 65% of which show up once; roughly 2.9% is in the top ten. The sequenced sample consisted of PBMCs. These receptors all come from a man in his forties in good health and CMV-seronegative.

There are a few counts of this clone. The CDR3 loop is CASSVGGAGETQYF. The CDR3 bases are TGCGCCAGCAGCGTCGGGGGGGCCGGAGAGACCCAGTACTTC. This chain joins TRBV5-1 and TRBJ2-5; 8 bases fit TRBD2. Looked up from germline, CDR1 is SGHRS and CDR2 is YFSETQ. The CDR3 sequence is 14 residues long. The ends lost 4 bases at V and 4 bases at J; junction bases unmatched: 6.

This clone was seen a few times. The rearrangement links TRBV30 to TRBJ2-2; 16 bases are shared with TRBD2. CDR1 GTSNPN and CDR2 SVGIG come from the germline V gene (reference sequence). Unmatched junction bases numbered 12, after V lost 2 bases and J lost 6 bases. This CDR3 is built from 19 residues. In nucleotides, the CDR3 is TGTGCCTGGAGTCAGCCGGGACTAGCGGGAGGGACCCGTGCCGGGGAGCTGTTTTTT. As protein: CAWSQPGLAGGTRAGELFF.

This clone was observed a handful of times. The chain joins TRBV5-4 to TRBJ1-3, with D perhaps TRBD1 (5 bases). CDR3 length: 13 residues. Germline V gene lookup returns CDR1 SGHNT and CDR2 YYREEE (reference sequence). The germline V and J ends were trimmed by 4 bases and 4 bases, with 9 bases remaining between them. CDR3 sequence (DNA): TGTGCCAGCAGCAGCCAGGGAGGAAACACCATATATTTT. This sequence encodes CASSSQGGNTIYF.

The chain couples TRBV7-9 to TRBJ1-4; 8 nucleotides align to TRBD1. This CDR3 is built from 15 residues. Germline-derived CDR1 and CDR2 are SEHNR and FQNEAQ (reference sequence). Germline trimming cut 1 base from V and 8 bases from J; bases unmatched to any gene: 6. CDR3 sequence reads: CASSLGDRKKEKLFF. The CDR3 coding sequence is TGTGCCAGCAGCTTAGGGGACAGGAAGAAGGAAAAACTGTTTTTT.

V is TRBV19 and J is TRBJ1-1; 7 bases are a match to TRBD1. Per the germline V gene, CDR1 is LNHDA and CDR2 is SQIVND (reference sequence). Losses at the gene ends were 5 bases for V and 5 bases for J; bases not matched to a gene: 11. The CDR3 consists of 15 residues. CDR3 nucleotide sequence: TGTGCCAGTAGTCCCCCCGACAGGGAGTGGACTGAAGCTTTCTTT. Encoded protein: CASSPPDREWTEAFF.

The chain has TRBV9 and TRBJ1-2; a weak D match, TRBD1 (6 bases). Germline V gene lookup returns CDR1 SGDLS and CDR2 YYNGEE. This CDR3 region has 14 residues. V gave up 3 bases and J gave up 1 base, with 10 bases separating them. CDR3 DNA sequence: TGTGCCAGCAGCGGCAGGGGTCTTAACTATGGCTACACCTTC. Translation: CASSGRGLNYGYTF.

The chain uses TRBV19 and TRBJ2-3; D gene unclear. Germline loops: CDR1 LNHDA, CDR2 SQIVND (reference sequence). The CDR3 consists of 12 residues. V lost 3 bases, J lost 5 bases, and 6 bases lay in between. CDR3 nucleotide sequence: TGTGCCAGTAGTATTTCAGGAGATACGCAGTATTTT. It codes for CASSISGDTQYF.

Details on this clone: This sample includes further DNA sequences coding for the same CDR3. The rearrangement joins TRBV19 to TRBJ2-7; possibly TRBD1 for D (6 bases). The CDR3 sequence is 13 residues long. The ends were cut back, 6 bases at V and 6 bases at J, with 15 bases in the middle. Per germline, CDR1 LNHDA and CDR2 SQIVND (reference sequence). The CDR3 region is CASRGPGRGEQYF. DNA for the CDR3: TGTGCCAGTAGAGGACCTGGCAGGGGCGAGCAGTACTTC.

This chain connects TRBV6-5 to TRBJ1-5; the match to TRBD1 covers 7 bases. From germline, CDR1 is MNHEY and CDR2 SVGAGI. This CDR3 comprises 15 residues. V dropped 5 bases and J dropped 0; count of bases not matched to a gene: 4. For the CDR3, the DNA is TGTGCCAGCAGTGCGAGGGGGCCTAGCAATCAGCCCCAGCATTTT. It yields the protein CASSARGPSNQPQHF.

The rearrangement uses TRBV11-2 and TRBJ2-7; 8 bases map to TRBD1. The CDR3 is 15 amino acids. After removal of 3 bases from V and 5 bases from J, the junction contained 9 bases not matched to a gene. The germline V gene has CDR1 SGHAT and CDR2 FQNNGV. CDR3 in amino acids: CASSFLQGGAHEQYF. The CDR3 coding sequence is TGTGCCAGCAGCTTCTTACAGGGGGGAGCTCACGAGCAGTACTTC. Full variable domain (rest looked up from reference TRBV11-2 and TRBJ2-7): EAGVAQSPRYKIIEKRQSVAFWCNPISGHATLYWYQQILGQGPKLLIQFQNNGVVDDSQLPKDRFSAERLKGVDSTLKIQPAKLEDSAVYLCASSFLQGGAHEQYFGPGTRLTVT.

CDR3 sequence reads: CASSFGALQETQYF. DNA of the CDR3: TGTGCCAGCAGCTTTGGTGCACTCCAAGAGACCCAGTACTTC. The gene calls are TRBV11-2 and TRBJ2-5; D unclear. This CDR3 region has 14 residues. Per the germline V gene, CDR1 is SGHAT and CDR2 is FQNNGV. With 3 bases removed from V and 1 base from J, the gap between germline ends came to 9 bases.